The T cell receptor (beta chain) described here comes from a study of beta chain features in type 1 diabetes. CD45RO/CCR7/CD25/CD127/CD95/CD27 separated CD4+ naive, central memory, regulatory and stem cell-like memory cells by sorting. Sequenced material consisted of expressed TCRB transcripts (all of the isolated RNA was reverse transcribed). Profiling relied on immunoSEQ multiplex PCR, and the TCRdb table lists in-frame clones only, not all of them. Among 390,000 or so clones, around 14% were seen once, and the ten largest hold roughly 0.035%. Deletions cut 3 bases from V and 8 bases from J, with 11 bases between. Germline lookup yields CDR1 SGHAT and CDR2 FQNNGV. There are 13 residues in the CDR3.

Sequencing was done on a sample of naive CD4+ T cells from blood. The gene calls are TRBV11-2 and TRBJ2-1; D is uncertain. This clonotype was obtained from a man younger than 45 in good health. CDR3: CASSFLVFYEQFF. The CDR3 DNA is TGTGCCAGCAGCTTTCTAGTCTTTTATGAGCAGTTCTTC.